These T cell receptor beta chains were read from a single sample in a study of identical twins. Each CDR3 protein gets one entry after TCRdb re-called the 5' RACE reads with MiXCR. Of about 530,000 distinct CDR3 sequences listed, more than 20% are singletons. These data also featured in a second study, about yellow fever vaccine responses in identical twins.

Sequences were obtained from CD4+ T cells sorted from blood. These receptors came from a woman between 18 and 29 years old in good health. The CDR3 runs from the conserved cysteine through the conserved F or W. A D gene is named only where the DNA matches it firmly. Size values are once, few and many counts, or a class for expanded clones, and some rows have none.

j_call v_call clone_size cdr3_length d_call cdr3_nt cdr3_aa
TRBJ1-2 TRBV7-9 few 15 - TGTGCCAGCAGCTTAATCTCGGGAGGAGGGTATGGCTACACCTTC CASSLISGGGYGYTF
TRBJ2-5 TRBV19 - 14 - TGTGCCAGTAGTCCGGAGGGCTATGGAGAGACCCAGTACTTC CASSPEGYGETQYF
TRBJ2-1 TRBV5-1 few 16 TRBD2 TGCGCCAGCAGCTTGGCCCCTAGCGGGGTCTACAATGAGCAGTTCTTC CASSLAPSGVYNEQFF
TRBJ2-7 TRBV12-3/TRBV12-4 many 11 - TGTGCCAGCAGCTTGGGCCACGAGCAGTACTTC CASSLGHEQYF
TRBJ2-1 TRBV10-3 few 16 TRBD2 TGTGCCATCGGGGGGAAAGGAGCGGGAGGGAACAATGAGCAGTTCTTC CAIGGKGAGGNNEQFF
TRBJ2-1 TRBV12-3/TRBV12-4 few 18 - TGTGCCAGCAGTTTAGTCCCCTCGTCGCAGAGCTCCTACAATGAGCAGTTCTTC CASSLVPSSQSSYNEQFF
TRBJ1-1 TRBV7-8 few 16 - TGTGCCAGCAGCCAGCAAAGCGGGGCCGTGAACACTGAAGCTTTCTTT CASSQQSGAVNTEAFF
TRBJ2-7 TRBV3-1 - 14 TRBD2 TGTGCCAGCAGCCAAGACCTTTTGGCGGGAGGGCAGTACTTC CASSQDLLAGGQYF
TRBJ1-1 TRBV20-1 many 13 - TGCAGTGCTAGACAAGACAGAACCCATGAAGCTTTCTTT CSARQDRTHEAFF
TRBJ2-5 TRBV21-1 - 15 - TGTGCCAGCAGACCCGGACAGGGGGCGCGGGAGACCCAGTACTTC CASRPGQGARETQYF
TRBJ2-3 TRBV21-1 few 16 - TGTGCCAGCAGCAAACCGACTAGCGGGCTAACAGATACGCAGTATTTT CASSKPTSGLTDTQYF
TRBJ2-2 TRBV7-9 few 16 TRBD2 TGTGCCAGCAGCTTGGTTGGGACTATAAACACCGGGGAGCTGTTTTTT CASSLVGTINTGELFF
TRBJ2-3 TRBV12-3/TRBV12-4 few 16 TRBD2 TGTGCCAGCAGGAAACTAGCGGGAGTTCTCGGAGATACGCAGTATTTT CASRKLAGVLGDTQYF
TRBJ2-1 TRBV20-1 few 14 TRBD2 TGCAGTGCTAGGCCACTAGCGGGGGCGGGTGAGCAGTTCTTC CSARPLAGAGEQFF
TRBJ1-2 TRBV10-3 few 16 - TGTGCCACCGACCGGTCAGGAGGGCCCATTAGCTATGGCTACACCTTC CATDRSGGPISYGYTF
TRBJ1-2 TRBV28 - 14 - TGTGCCACCCGGGGTGGGGTTACTCCCCATGGCTACACCTTC CATRGGVTPHGYTF
TRBJ2-7 TRBV4-2 few 14 TRBD2 TGTGCCAGCAGCCCGCGACTAGCGAGGTACGAGCAGTACTTC CASSPRLARYEQYF
TRBJ2-5 TRBV5-1 - 13 - TGCGCCAGCAGCACTGCCACGGGAGAGACCCAGTACTTC CASSTATGETQYF
TRBJ2-5 TRBV12-3/TRBV12-4 - 14 TRBD2 TGTGCCAGCAGTTTGCTAGCGGGAGCCGAGACCCAGTACTTC CASSLLAGAETQYF
TRBJ2-3 TRBV5-1 - 15 TRBD2 TGCGCCAGCAGCTTGGATGGACTAGCGGTAGATACGCAGTATTTT CASSLDGLAVDTQYF
TRBJ1-5 TRBV19 - 14 - TGTGCCAGTAGTATGGGGGACAGCAATCAGCCCCAGCATTTT CASSMGDSNQPQHF
TRBJ2-1 TRBV2 few 16 - TGTGCCAGCAGTGTTCGGGCCGGGGGTACATACAATGAGCAGTTCTTC CASSVRAGGTYNEQFF